The 23 T cell receptor beta chains below were found in one sample sequenced in a study of regulatory and conventional T cells in RAG deficiency. The data were produced by immunoSEQ multiplex PCR, yet TCRdb's version contains in-frame clones alone and is incomplete. The sample consists of under 20,000 clones, approximately 86% of them appearing once. Blood CD4+ CD25-high CD127-low regulatory T cells supplied the genomic DNA template. The same data also contributed to another study, on regulatory T cells. That investigation notes: The PCR used 52 TRBV and 13 TRBJ primers.

The sequencing sample was made of Tregs sorted from blood. The receptors here all came from a human donor in good health.

This clone was recorded once. The chain is built from TRBV28 and TRBJ2-1; 10 nucleotides align to TRBD2. Germline CDR1 MDHEN, CDR2 SYDVKM. J lost 7 bases, V lost 5 bases, and 8 bases had no gene match. This CDR3 is 15 amino acids long. CDR3 in amino acids: CASSLGAGGQNEQFF. CDR3 DNA: TGTGCCAGCAGTCTTGGAGCGGGAGGGCAGAATGAGCAGTTCTTC.

The chain recombines TRBV4-1 with TRBJ1-1; TRBD1 agrees at 8 bases. V lost 0 bases and J lost 1; bases outside the gene matches: 1. Germline V gene sequence: CDR1 MGHRA, CDR2 YSYEKL. CDR3 size: 15 residues. The CDR3 sequence is CASSQEGTGNTEAFF. The CDR3 nucleotides are TGCGCCAGCAGCCAAGAAGGGACAGGGAACACTGAAGCTTTCTTT.

The rearrangement joins TRBV11-3 to TRBJ2-1, with 7 positions matching TRBD1. Germline V lookup: CDR1 SGHNT, CDR2 YENEEA. The CDR3 runs 13 residues. The ends lost 4 bases at V and 7 bases at J; junction bases unmatched: 4. DNA for the CDR3: TGTGCCAGCAGCTCCGACAGGGTTAATGAGCAGTTCTTC. The encoded protein is CASSSDRVNEQFF.

This sequence joins TRBV11-2 and TRBJ2-1; D is perhaps TRBD1 (6 bases). There are 12 residues in the CDR3. CDR1 is SGHAT and CDR2 is FQNNGV in the germline V gene. Between the trimmed V and J ends, which lost 5 bases and 10 bases, there was a span of 12 bases. CDR3 loop: CASSQGWGEQFF. DNA for the CDR3: TGTGCCAGCAGCCAGGGGTGGGGCGAGCAGTTCTTC.

The genes are TRBV28 and TRBJ1-2; perhaps TRBD1 as D (6 bases). Trimming cost V 6 bases and J 0 bases, with 14 bases left between them. Germline V CDR1 and CDR2: MDHEN, SYDVKM. This CDR3 has 15 amino acids. Here the CDR3 reads CASRRTGLPNYGYTF. CDR3 nucleotides: TGTGCCAGCAGGCGAACAGGGCTTCCTAACTATGGCTACACCTTC.

V usage is TRBV28 and J usage is TRBJ1-1, with 7 bases fitting TRBD1. From germline, CDR1 is MDHEN and CDR2 SYDVKM. Trimming cost V 6 bases and J 0 bases; bases outside gene matches: 7. The CDR3 contains 15 residues. As DNA, the CDR3 is TGTGCCAGCAGCCCACAGGGGATTATGAACACTGAAGCTTTCTTT. Translated: CASSPQGIMNTEAFF.

This rearrangement joins TRBV29-1 to TRBJ1-2, with D perhaps matching TRBD1 (5 bases). Per the germline V gene, CDR1 is SQVTM and CDR2 is ANQGSEA. The CDR3 length is 12 residues. Trimming left V 5 bases short and J 0 bases short, with 7 bases between. The CDR3: CSVPRANYGYTF. The CDR3 DNA sequence: TGCAGCGTTCCCAGGGCTAACTATGGCTACACCTTC.

The chain joins TRBV18 to TRBJ2-5; either TRBD1 or TRBD2 may supply D (6 bases each). Trimming pared 1 base from V and 9 bases from J, leaving 12 bases between. CDR1 and CDR2 from the germline V gene are KGHSH and LQKENI. The CDR3 extends over 13 amino acids. CDR3 DNA sequence: TGTGCCAGCTCACCACTTCCAGGGGAGGCCCAGTACTTC. It yields the protein CASSPLPGEAQYF.

The rearrangement links TRBV5-1 to TRBJ1-1; D gene unclear. The length of the CDR3 is 11 residues. Looked up from germline, CDR1 is SGHRS and CDR2 is YFSETQ. V lost 3 bases to trimming and J lost 8 bases, with 8 bases between them. The CDR3 region has the DNA TGCGCCAGCAGCTATGAGGAGGAAGCTTTCTTT. Its protein product is CASSYEEEAFF. The whole variable domain, remainder taken from reference TRBV5-1 and TRBJ1-1, is KAGVTQTPRYLIKTRGQQVTLSCSPISGHRSVSWYQQTPGQGLQFLFEYFSETQRNKGNFPGRFSGRQFSNSRSEMNVSTLELGDSALYLCASSYEEEAFFGQGTRLTVV.

This clone was detected only a few times. The chain carries TRBV7-3 and TRBJ1-2; D is unresolved. The CDR3 consists of 14 residues. Trimming removed 2 bases from V and 0 bases from J, with 7 bases in between. Germline loops: CDR1 SGHTA, CDR2 FQGTGA. Here the CDR3 DNA reads TGTGCCAGCAGCTTATTGGCCACTAACTATGGCTACACCTTC. Its translation is CASSLLATNYGYTF.

This clone turned up a few times. The rearrangement uses TRBV12-2 and TRBJ2-1; TRBD1, the table's D call, lacks a check against the DNA. TRBV12-2 is termed a pseudogene. This CDR3 has 17 residues. DNA of the CDR3: TGTGCAAGTCGCTTAGGCGTGACAGGGGTGCCCTACAATGAGCAGTTCTTC. This translates into CASRLGVTGVPYNEQFF.

This rearrangement joins TRBV7-3 to TRBJ2-1; TRBD2 agrees at 9 bases. With V trimmed by 1 base and J by 6 bases, 7 bases remained unmatched. This CDR3 is 16 amino acids long. Per germline, CDR1 SGHTA and CDR2 FQGTGA. CDR3 residues: CASSLRGLAGTNEQFF. As DNA, the CDR3 is TGTGCCAGCAGCTTAAGGGGTCTAGCGGGGACCAATGAGCAGTTCTTC. The full variable domain, with the rest looked up from reference TRBV7-3 and TRBJ2-1, is GAGVSQTPSNKVTEKGKYVELRCDPISGHTALYWYRQSLGQGPEFLIYFQGTGAADDSGLPNDRFFAVRPEGSVSTLKIQRTERGDSAVYLCASSLRGLAGTNEQFFGPGTRLTVL.

The V call is TRBV7-8, the J call TRBJ2-3; D is ambiguous. Trimming took off 6 bases at V and 6 bases at J, with 7 bases between the two ends. Per the germline V gene, CDR1 is SGHVS and CDR2 is FQNEAQ. The CDR3 has 11 residues. The CDR3 here is CASRALDTQYF. The CDR3, as DNA: TGTGCCAGCAGGGCCCTGGATACGCAGTATTTT.

J is TRBJ2-7 and V is TRBV11-2; TRBD1 is a possible D gene (5 bases). CDR1 is SGHAT, CDR2 FQNNGV, per germline. The CDR3 has 14 residues. V dropped 0 bases and J dropped 2 bases, with 8 bases sitting between them. CDR3 sequence reads: CASSLDGRAYEQYF. CDR3 DNA: TGTGCCAGCAGCTTAGATGGCAGGGCCTACGAGCAGTACTTC.

The V call is TRBV18, the J call TRBJ1-6, with D possibly TRBD1 on 5 matching bases. The germline CDR1 and CDR2 sequences are KGHSH and LQKENI. This CDR3 has 17 amino acids. Deletions cut 3 bases from V and 0 bases from J, with 12 bases between. In nucleotides, the CDR3 is TGTGCCAGCTCACCGCGAGGGGTCAGCTCCTATAATTCACCCCTCCACTTT. As protein: CASSPRGVSSYNSPLHF.

This clone turned up a few times. V usage is TRBV19 and J usage is TRBJ1-3, with D perhaps matching TRBD1 (5 bases). The germline V gene has CDR1 LNHDA and CDR2 SQIVND (reference sequence). V lost 7 bases and J 2 bases, leaving 12 bases between the germline ends. The CDR3 sequence is 14 residues long. Written as DNA, the CDR3 is TGTGCCAGTAAACATGGACAACCTGGAAACACCATATATTTT. Translated: CASKHGQPGNTIYF.

The chain links TRBV7-9 to TRBJ2-2; 10 nucleotides line up with TRBD1. CDR3 size: 15 residues. The germline CDR1 and CDR2 sequences are SEHNR and FQNEAQ (reference sequence). Losses at the gene ends were 3 bases for V and 3 bases for J; bases not matched to a gene: 1. The DNA for the CDR3 is TGTGCCAGCAGCTTGGACAGGGGGTACACCGGGGAGCTGTTTTTT. It encodes CASSLDRGYTGELFF. Using reference TRBV7-9 and TRBJ2-2 for the parts outside the CDR3, the full variable domain is DTGVSQNPRHKITKRGQNVTFRCDPISEHNRLYWYRQTLGQGPEFLTYFQNEAQLEKSRLLSDRFSAERPKGSFSTLEIQRTEQGDSAMYLCASSLDRGYTGELFFGEGSRLTVL.

The chain is built from TRBV18 and TRBJ1-1, with D tentatively TRBD1 (6 bases). Germline V gene sequence: CDR1 KGHSH, CDR2 LQKENI. Trimming removed 4 bases at V and 3 bases at J, with 15 bases between. The CDR3 runs to 15 residues. The CDR3, as DNA: TGTGCCAGCTCACACAGGGCTATCGCTGACACTGAAGCTTTCTTT. Encoded protein: CASSHRAIADTEAFF.

The rearrangement joins TRBV5-1 to TRBJ2-6; 7 nucleotides match TRBD1. There are 15 residues in the CDR3. In germline, CDR1 is SGHRS, CDR2 YFSETQ. V was clipped by 5 bases and J by 2 bases; unmatched bases: 4. CDR3: CASSTGVAGANVLTF. DNA of the CDR3: TGCGCCAGCAGTACAGGGGTCGCTGGGGCCAACGTCCTGACTTTC.

CDR3 in amino acids: CASRRGVRVSFYGYTF. CDR3 bases: TGTGCCAGCAGGCGAGGGGTCAGGGTCTCGTTCTATGGCTACACCTTC. The rearrangement joins TRBV27 to TRBJ1-2; maybe TRBD1 (5 bases). V was cut by 6 bases and J by 4 bases, with 21 bases left in between. The germline V gene encodes CDR1 MNHEY and CDR2 SMNVEV (reference sequence). The CDR3 length is 16 residues.

This clone was found once. The chain recombines TRBV2 with TRBJ2-3; 7 nucleotides agree with TRBD2. V lost 5 bases to trimming and J lost 0 bases; unmatched junction nucleotides: 5. The length of the CDR3 is 15 residues. The germline gives CDR1 SNHLY, CDR2 FYNNEI. The CDR3 region has the DNA TGTGCCAGCAGTAAGAGCGGGATTAGCACAGATACGCAGTATTTT. As protein: CASSKSGISTDTQYF. Complete variable domain (other parts from reference TRBV2 and TRBJ2-3): EPEVTQTPSHQVTQMGQEVILRCVPISNHLYFYWYRQILGQKVEFLVSFYNNEISEKSEIFDDQFSVERPDGSNFTLKIRSTKLEDSAMYFCASSKSGISTDTQYFGPGTRLTVL.

This chain uses TRBV30 with TRBJ2-5; 8 nucleotides line up with TRBD2. Germline V gives CDR1 GTSNPN, CDR2 SVGIG (reference sequence). The J segment lost 8 bases and the V segment lost 2 bases, leaving 7 bases of the junction unmatched. This CDR3 is built from 13 residues. CDR3 sequence reads: CAWSQAGAATQYF. CDR3 in DNA: TGTGCCTGGAGTCAAGCGGGGGCCGCCACCCAGTACTTC.

This chain connects TRBV2 to TRBJ2-1; TRBD1 matches 9 bases. The V and J ends lost 0 bases and 4 bases, in that order; junction bases with no gene match: 4. The length of the CDR3 is 16 residues. The germline V gene has CDR1 SNHLY and CDR2 FYNNEI. The CDR3: CASSEAGTGLYNEQFF. For the CDR3, the DNA is TGTGCCAGCAGTGAAGCCGGGACAGGGCTTTACAATGAGCAGTTCTTC.